This note documents a single TCR beta chain sequence. Its antigen remains undetermined. No base qualities exist here, and no much larger clone lies one base off it. The entry originates in a study of resident and recirculating memory T cells in vitiligo listed by TCRdb under 2018. Describing the broader study: For TCR beta sequencing, each of 3 stable vitiligo patients provided PBMCs along with epidermis taken by shave biopsy from two lesional and two nonlesional sites. Samples were homogenized without cell sorting just before genomic DNA extraction with the Qiagen DNeasy Blood & Tissue Kit. The goal of the human TCR beta sequencing was to check whether lesional vitiligo skin contained specific clones that differed from the clones found in nonlesional skin and blood.

TCR beta chains were amplified from genomic DNA using the immunoSEQ hsTCRB kit. The immunoSEQ service sequenced the TCR beta libraries on an Illumina MiSeq instrument. Regarding the original processing steps: The immunoSEQ Analyzer was used to analyze the repertoire data. The source is immuneACCESS, and TCRdb retained only in-frame sequences with V and J called. Part of the clones is not carried over; for the studies checked, unresolved V genes explain less than half of this, and the remainder is unexplained. That table is the source of V, J and clone size, and D and trimming were worked out from the DNA. This sample has tens of thousands of clones in its table, and approximately 93% of those were observed once. The top ten constitute roughly 5% of the sample. Results the study describes overall, beyond this receptor: No unique dominant TCR clone was detected, and clonality varied among vitiligo lesions. Because TCR sequences were not shared across biopsy sites or across patients, the findings suggest that different lesions are infiltrated by different T cell clones, a pattern described as private specificity. Overlap and correlation analysis found no significant repertoire overlap between any two biopsies, even biopsies from the same patient, apart from each lesion compared with itself. Mechanistic studies in the future are needed to assess how much the detected T cell clones and the human Trm pools versus Tcm pools each contribute.

Vitiligo was considered stable when no change in lesions had been observed over the previous 6 months. Stable patients also had to lack confetti depigmentation, a clinical sign of active vitiligo. Any patient who had received treatment in the previous three months was excluded. PBMCs were isolated from heparinized blood by Ficoll density gradient centrifugation and then flash-frozen. From cysteine to phenylalanine, the CDR3 is 18 amino acids long. Kept here is only the CDR3 DNA, which spans 54 bases and is read in frame from base 1. For this chain, trimming is 6 bases at the V end and 0 bases at the J end, and the number of junction bases without a gene match is 10. CDR1 and CDR2, per the germline V gene, are LGHNA and YSLEER.

The sequenced sample was blood. This TCR was recovered from a male donor with vitiligo. The chain is made from TRBV4-3 and TRBJ2-5; TRBD2 lines up with 13 middle nucleotides. The DNA is as follows: TGCGCCAGCAGTCTGAGACTAGCGGGGGGCTCGTACCAAGAGACCCAGTACTTC. Translation gives CASSLRLAGGSYQETQYF.